The 2 T cell receptor beta chains listed next were all sequenced from one sample in a study of T cell responses to AZD1222 COVID-19 vaccine. The method was immunoSEQ multiplex PCR; TCRdb's version includes in-frame clones alone and lacks a portion of them. The table lists more than 100,000 clones, 88% of them singletons. The specimen comprised peripheral blood, sampled on day 0 of AZD1222 vaccination. These receptor sequences come from an adult in good health.

This clone was detected only once. This rearrangement joins TRBV6-1 to TRBJ1-5, with D possibly matching TRBD1 (6 bases). The CDR3 is made up of 15 amino acids. The germline V and J ends were trimmed by 1 base and 7 bases, with 14 bases remaining between them. Germline-derived CDR1 and CDR2 are MNHNS and SASEGT. In DNA, the CDR3 is TGTGCCAGCAGTGAAGACCCAGGGGAAGGCCAGCCCCAGCATTTT. It yields the protein CASSEDPGEGQPQHF.

V and J are TRBV28 and TRBJ2-7; TRBD2 agrees at 7 bases. V lost 8 bases to trimming and J lost 2 bases; unmatched junction nucleotides: 6. Germline CDR1 is MDHEN and CDR2 is SYDVKM. The CDR3 consists of 13 residues. The CDR3 sequence: CASGRGGTYEQYF. DNA for the CDR3: TGTGCCAGCGGTCGGGGAGGGACCTACGAGCAGTACTTC.